This paragraph covers one TCR beta chain sequence. Its antigen is unidentified. CDR1 and CDR2 (germline): PRHDT, FYEKMQ (reference sequence). The CDR3 is 14 amino acids. Trimming cost V 4 bases and J 1 base, with 10 bases left between them. This specimen belongs to a study of chemoradiotherapy in HPV16-positive cancers. Overall study results and limits: Candidate HPV-specific clones and E7-related TCR motifs grew in tumor during treatment.

Clones were read by immunoSEQ multiplex PCR, and TCRdb kept only the in-frame ones, dropping some. Of around 2,400 clones in the sample, 89% were seen once. The sequences come from tumor tissue, collected from a patient who underwent chemoradiotherapy. The clonotype comes from a human donor with HPV-associated anogenital cancer. The V call is TRBV13, the J call TRBJ1-2; D is undetermined. CDR3 residues: CASSSEPRNYGYTF. The CDR3 bases are TGTGCCAGCAGCTCAGAGCCCCGTAACTATGGCTACACCTTC.